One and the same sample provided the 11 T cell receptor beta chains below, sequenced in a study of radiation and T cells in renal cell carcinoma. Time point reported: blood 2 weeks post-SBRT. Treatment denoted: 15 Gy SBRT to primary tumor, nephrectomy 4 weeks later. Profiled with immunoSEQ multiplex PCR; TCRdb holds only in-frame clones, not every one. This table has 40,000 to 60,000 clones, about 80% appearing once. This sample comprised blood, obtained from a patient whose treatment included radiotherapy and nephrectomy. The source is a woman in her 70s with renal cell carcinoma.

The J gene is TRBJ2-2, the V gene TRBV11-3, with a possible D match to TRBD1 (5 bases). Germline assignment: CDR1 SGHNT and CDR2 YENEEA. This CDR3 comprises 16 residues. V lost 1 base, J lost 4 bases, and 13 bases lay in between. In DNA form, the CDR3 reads TGTGCCAGCAGCTTAGTCGCGGCCACAGGCACCGGGGAGCTGTTTTTT. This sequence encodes CASSLVAATGTGELFF.

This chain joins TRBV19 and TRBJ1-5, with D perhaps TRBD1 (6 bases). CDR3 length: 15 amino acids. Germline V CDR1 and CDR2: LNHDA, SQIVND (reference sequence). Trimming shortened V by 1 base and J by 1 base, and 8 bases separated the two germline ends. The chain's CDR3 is CASSIGTASNQPQHF. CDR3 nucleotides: TGTGCCAGTAGTATAGGGACAGCGAGCAATCAGCCCCAGCATTTT.

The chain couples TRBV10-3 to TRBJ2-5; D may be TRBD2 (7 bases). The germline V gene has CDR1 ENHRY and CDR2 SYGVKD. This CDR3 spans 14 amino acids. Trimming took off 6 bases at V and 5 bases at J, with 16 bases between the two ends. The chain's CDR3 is CAIRSSGGGETQYF. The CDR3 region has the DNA TGTGCCATCAGATCTAGCGGAGGGGGGGAGACCCAGTACTTC.

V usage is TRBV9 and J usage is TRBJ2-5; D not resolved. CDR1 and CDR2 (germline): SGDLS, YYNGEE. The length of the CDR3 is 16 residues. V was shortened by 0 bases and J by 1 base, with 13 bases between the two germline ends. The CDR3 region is CASSVGPQGSQETQYF. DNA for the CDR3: TGTGCCAGCAGCGTAGGGCCTCAAGGGTCCCAAGAGACCCAGTACTTC.

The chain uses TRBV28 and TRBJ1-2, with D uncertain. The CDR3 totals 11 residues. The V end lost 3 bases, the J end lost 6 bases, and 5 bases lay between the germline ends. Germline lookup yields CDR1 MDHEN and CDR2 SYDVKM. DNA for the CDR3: TGTGCCAGCAGTTTTGTAGATGGCTACACCTTC. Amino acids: CASSFVDGYTF.

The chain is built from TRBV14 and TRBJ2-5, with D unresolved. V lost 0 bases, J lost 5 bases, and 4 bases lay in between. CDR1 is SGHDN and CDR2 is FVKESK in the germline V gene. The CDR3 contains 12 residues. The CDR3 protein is CASSQDFETQYF. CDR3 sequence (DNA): TGTGCCAGCAGCCAAGATTTTGAGACCCAGTACTTC. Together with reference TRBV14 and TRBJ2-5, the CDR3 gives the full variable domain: EAGVTQFPSHSVIEKGQTVTLRCDPISGHDNLYWYRRVMGKEIKFLLHFVKESKQDESGMPNNRFLAERTGGTYSTLKVQPAELEDSGVYFCASSQDFETQYFGPGTRLLVL.

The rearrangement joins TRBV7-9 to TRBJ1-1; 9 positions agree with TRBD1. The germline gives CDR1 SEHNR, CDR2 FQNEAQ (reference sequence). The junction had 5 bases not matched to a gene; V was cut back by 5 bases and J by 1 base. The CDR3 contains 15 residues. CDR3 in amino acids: CASSPGGQGNTEAFF. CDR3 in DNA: TGTGCCAGCAGCCCGGGGGGACAGGGGAACACTGAAGCTTTCTTT.

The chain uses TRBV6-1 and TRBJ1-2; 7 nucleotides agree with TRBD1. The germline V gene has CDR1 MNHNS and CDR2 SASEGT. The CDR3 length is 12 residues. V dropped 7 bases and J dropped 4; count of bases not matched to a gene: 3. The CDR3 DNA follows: TGTGCCAGCACCCGGGACAGCTATGGCTACACCTTC. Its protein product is CASTRDSYGYTF.

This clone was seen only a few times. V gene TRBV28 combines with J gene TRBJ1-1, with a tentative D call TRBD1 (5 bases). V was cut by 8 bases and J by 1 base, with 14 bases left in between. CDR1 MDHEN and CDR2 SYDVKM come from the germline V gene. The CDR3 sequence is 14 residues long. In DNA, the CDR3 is TGTGCCAGCGGGGAGGGGTTGTGGAACACTGAAGCTTTCTTT. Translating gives CASGEGLWNTEAFF.

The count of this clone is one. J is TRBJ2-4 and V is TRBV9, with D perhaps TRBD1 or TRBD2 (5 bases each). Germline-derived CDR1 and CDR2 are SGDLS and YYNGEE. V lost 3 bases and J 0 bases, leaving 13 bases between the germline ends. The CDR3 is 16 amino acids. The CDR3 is CASSAGTQLAKNIQYF. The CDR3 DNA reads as TGTGCCAGCAGCGCCGGGACCCAGCTAGCCAAAAACATTCAGTACTTC.

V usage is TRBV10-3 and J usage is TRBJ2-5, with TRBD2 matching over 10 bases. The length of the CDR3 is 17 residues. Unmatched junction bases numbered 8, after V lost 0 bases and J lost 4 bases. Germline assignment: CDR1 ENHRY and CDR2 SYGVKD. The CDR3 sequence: CAISESILAGDSETQYF. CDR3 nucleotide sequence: TGTGCCATCAGTGAGTCGATTCTAGCGGGAGATTCAGAGACCCAGTACTTC.